A selection of T cell receptor beta chains follows, all from one sample in a study of T cell responses to AZD1222 COVID-19 vaccine. TCRdb's table, derived via immunoSEQ multiplex PCR, lists solely in-frame clones and lacks some. The repertoire holds about 180,000 clones, with about 90% as singletons. The sample was peripheral blood, taken 28 days after the second AZD1222 dose. Receptors were obtained from an adult who received the AZD1222 COVID-19 vaccine. Each CDR3 is given without its conserved first and last residue. Fields, in order: V gene, clone size, CDR3 protein. The listing skips clone size in some rows; elsewhere it reads once, few, many or a size class.

v_gene: TRBV3-1/TRBV3-2
abundance: .
CDR3aa: ASSQDTGLGTDTQY

v_gene: TRBV29-1
abundance: once
CDR3aa: SAIVAGANTGELF

v_gene: TRBV11-3
abundance: .
CDR3aa: ASSLDRRQETQY

v_gene: TRBV28
abundance: .
CDR3aa: ASSFTRVEQY

v_gene: TRBV18
abundance: .
CDR3aa: ASSPSTGRSSGNTIY

v_gene: TRBV5-4
abundance: .
CDR3aa: ASSLEAPTRGNSPLH

v_gene: TRBV6-1
abundance: .
CDR3aa: ASSELGVNQPQH

v_gene: TRBV5-1
abundance: .
CDR3aa: ASSLRQGADEQF

v_gene: TRBV3-1/TRBV3-2
abundance: .
CDR3aa: ASSQMTDQPQH

v_gene: TRBV3-1/TRBV3-2
abundance: few
CDR3aa: ASSQGSLALH

v_gene: TRBV2
abundance: .
CDR3aa: ASQAGGLNYGYT

v_gene: TRBV15
abundance: .
CDR3aa: ATSRELDRGRGELF

v_gene: TRBV19
abundance: once
CDR3aa: ASQDPRGAYEQY

v_gene: TRBV19
abundance: .
CDR3aa: ASTPGAGKHSGANVLT

v_gene: TRBV7-6
abundance: .
CDR3aa: ASSSGTGGGNEQF

v_gene: TRBV7-5
abundance: .
CDR3aa: ARSPPYRDSTDTQY

v_gene: TRBV9
abundance: .
CDR3aa: ASSVGGRSSGNTIY

v_gene: TRBV7-2
abundance: once
CDR3aa: ASSSGQVGWETQY

v_gene: TRBV6-1
abundance: .
CDR3aa: ASSEGTGYGYT

v_gene: TRBV5-8
abundance: .
CDR3aa: ASSLAGDSNEKLF

v_gene: TRBV28
abundance: once
CDR3aa: ASEGAGNYEQY

v_gene: TRBV5-6
abundance: .
CDR3aa: ASSRRLYEQY

v_gene: TRBV23-1
abundance: .
CDR3aa: ASSPPAHRHKQRVSPLH

v_gene: TRBV21-1
abundance: .
CDR3aa: ASSTRQPGYRTYEQY

v_gene: TRBV5-6
abundance: .
CDR3aa: ASSLATTGSTGELF

v_gene: TRBV5-4
abundance: .
CDR3aa: ATRTSSRQGPYNEQF

v_gene: TRBV19
abundance: few
CDR3aa: ASSIDRAGVGETQY

v_gene: TRBV29-1
abundance: .
CDR3aa: STRGGADTQY

v_gene: TRBV28
abundance: .
CDR3aa: ASRVSNQPQH

v_gene: TRBV5-4
abundance: .
CDR3aa: ASSLGRTSGGAGETQY

v_gene: TRBV9
abundance: .
CDR3aa: ASSVGDMKSNQPQH

v_gene: TRBV2
abundance: .
CDR3aa: ASTSRSSWGQAEQF

v_gene: TRBV28
abundance: .
CDR3aa: ASRAGAGGEQY

v_gene: TRBV18
abundance: .
CDR3aa: ASSLGETNSPLH

v_gene: TRBV30
abundance: .
CDR3aa: ASGGRANEKLF

v_gene: TRBV5-4
abundance: .
CDR3aa: ASSLDGLYGYT

v_gene: TRBV6-2/TRBV6-3
abundance: .
CDR3aa: ASSYSSGRNYGYT

v_gene: TRBV18
abundance: once
CDR3aa: ASSTGGQGARSYEQY

v_gene: TRBV5-1
abundance: .
CDR3aa: ASSLMEVSNYFNSPLH

v_gene: TRBV9
abundance: .
CDR3aa: ASSGLLNTGELF

v_gene: TRBV5-4
abundance: .
CDR3aa: ASSIDRRRATDTQY